The 23 T cell receptor beta chains in this list originate from one sample, sequenced in a study of blood T cell repertoires in COVID-19. The repertoire was sequenced with immunoSEQ multiplex PCR; TCRdb's copy has only in-frame clones and lacks some. This table holds about 70,000 clones, more than 75% found once. Sample: peripheral blood. The source is a human donor in a cohort sampled during active COVID-19.

The genes are TRBV7-2 and TRBJ1-2; TRBD1 might be the D (5 bases). The length of the CDR3 is 13 residues. Germline V CDR1 and CDR2: SGHTA, FQGNSA. V was clipped by 5 bases and J by 2 bases, with 9 bases between them. The CDR3: CASSTQENYGYTF. The CDR3 DNA is TGTGCCAGCAGCACACAGGAAAACTATGGCTACACCTTC.

The chain combines TRBV4-1 with TRBJ1-6; 9 positions agree with TRBD1. The CDR3 is 15 residues long. Germline CDR1 and CDR2: MGHRA and YSYEKL. The junction had 2 bases not matched to a gene; V was cut back by 0 bases and J by 8 bases. CDR3: CASSQEGQGYSPLHF. CDR3 DNA sequence: TGCGCCAGCAGCCAAGAGGGACAGGGCTATTCACCCCTCCACTTT.

The V and J genes are TRBV19 and TRBJ1-2, with 8 bases fitting TRBD1. The CDR3 loop spans 13 amino acids. Germline trimming cut 8 bases from V and 4 bases from J; bases unmatched to any gene: 6. Germline V gives CDR1 LNHDA, CDR2 SQIVND (reference sequence). The CDR3 DNA sequence: TGTGCCAGTTCAACAGGGGGACTCTATGGCTACACCTTC. This codes for CASSTGGLYGYTF.

V usage is TRBV7-2 and J usage is TRBJ2-5, with D uncertain. CDR3 length: 14 amino acids. V was clipped by 5 bases and J by 1 base, with 11 bases between them. The V gene's germline CDR1 is SGHTA and CDR2 FQGNSA. The CDR3 protein is CASSRRGAQETQYF. In DNA, the CDR3 is TGTGCCAGCAGCCGCCGTGGAGCCCAAGAGACCCAGTACTTC.

V usage is TRBV6-6 and J usage is TRBJ2-1; D call uncertain. Germline loops: CDR1 MNHNY, CDR2 SVGAGI (reference sequence). The germline V and J ends were trimmed by 2 bases and 0 bases, with 8 bases remaining between them. This CDR3 comprises 15 residues. CDR3 nucleotide sequence: TGTGCCAGCAGTTACGCCGTGAGCTCCTACAATGAGCAGTTCTTC. Translated: CASSYAVSSYNEQFF.

This chain uses TRBV2 with TRBJ2-1; 8 bases align to TRBD2. V was pared by 7 bases and J by 1 base, with 12 bases of the junction left unmatched. The CDR3 is 17 residues long. The V gene's germline CDR1 is SNHLY and CDR2 FYNNEI. CDR3 sequence (DNA): TGTGCCAGCATTTGCGGTCGGGAGGGCCGGTCCTACAATGAGCAGTTCTTC. This sequence encodes CASICGREGRSYNEQFF.

The chain combines TRBV10-3 with TRBJ1-4, with 10 bases fitting TRBD1. Per germline, CDR1 ENHRY and CDR2 SYGVKD. This CDR3 region has 13 residues. J was trimmed by 10 bases and V by 6 bases; bases with no gene match: 5. This chain's CDR3 is CAIRGTGAGKLFF. The DNA for the CDR3 is TGTGCCATCAGGGGGACAGGGGCGGGAAAACTGTTTTTT.

The chain links TRBV14 to TRBJ1-2; maybe TRBD1 (6 bases). The length of the CDR3 is 14 residues. In germline, CDR1 is SGHDN, CDR2 FVKESK. V was clipped by 5 bases and J by 2 bases, with 12 bases between them. In nucleotides, the CDR3 is TGTGCCAGCAGCGAATACACAGGGAACTATGGCTACACCTTC. Translated: CASSEYTGNYGYTF.

J is TRBJ2-2 and V is TRBV11-3, with a possible D match to TRBD1 (5 bases). Trimming took 4 bases from V and 5 from J, leaving 5 bases between them. Germline assignment: CDR1 SGHNT and CDR2 YENEEA. The CDR3 loop spans 12 amino acids. CDR3 in DNA: TGTGCCAGCAGCTCAGGGACCGGGGAGCTGTTTTTT. Translation: CASSSGTGELFF.

V is TRBV7-3 and J is TRBJ2-2; 7 nucleotides align to TRBD2. Germline V gene sequence: CDR1 SGHTA, CDR2 FQGTGA. This CDR3 is 16 amino acids long. V dropped 5 bases and J dropped 2; count of bases not matched to a gene: 8. CDR3 in DNA: TGTGCCAGCAGCCCTCACCAAGCGGGAAACACCGGGGAGCTGTTTTTT. Translation gives CASSPHQAGNTGELFF.

CDR3 amino acids: CASRREYRGERYF. DNA for the CDR3: TGTGCCAGCCGCCGCGAGTACAGGGGTGAAAGGTACTTC. This chain connects TRBV28 to TRBJ2-7, with 7 bases fitting TRBD1. With V trimmed by 8 bases and J by 12 bases, 16 bases remained unmatched. This CDR3 is 13 amino acids long. Per germline, CDR1 MDHEN and CDR2 SYDVKM.

The V call is TRBV27, the J call TRBJ2-3; 8 bases are shared with TRBD1. This CDR3 has 14 amino acids. CDR1 and CDR2 (germline): MNHEY, SMNVEV (reference sequence). After removal of 6 bases from V and 4 bases from J, the junction contained 6 bases not matched to a gene. CDR3 sequence: CASSPDRGPDTQYF. CDR3 in DNA: TGTGCCAGCAGCCCCGACAGGGGCCCAGATACGCAGTATTTT.

V and J are TRBV7-9 and TRBJ1-2; D not resolved. Germline CDR1 reads SEHNR; CDR2 reads FQNEAQ (reference sequence). This CDR3 comprises 15 residues. V gave up 4 bases and J gave up 4 bases, with 16 bases separating them. CDR3 in amino acids: CASSSSFAAGYGYTF. For the CDR3, the DNA is TGTGCCAGCAGCTCTAGTTTCGCAGCCGGCTATGGCTACACCTTC.

The chain has TRBV10-3 and TRBJ2-1; 8 bases map to TRBD2. J was trimmed by 3 bases and V by 10 bases; bases with no gene match: 8. Germline CDR1 and CDR2: ENHRY and SYGVKD. The CDR3 is made up of 14 amino acids. In nucleotides, the CDR3 is TGTGCCACCGACTCCCGGGAGGGCTACAATGAGCAGTTCTTC. Translation gives CATDSREGYNEQFF.

The chain carries TRBV2 and TRBJ2-3, with 8 bases lining up with TRBD1. CDR3 size: 15 residues. The V gene's germline CDR1 is SNHLY and CDR2 FYNNEI. Trimming removed 6 bases from V and 4 bases from J; junction bases left unmatched: 9. The CDR3 region is CASSEAGQGPDTQYF. The CDR3 coding sequence is TGTGCCAGCAGCGAGGCCGGACAGGGACCAGATACGCAGTATTTT.

In regard to this clone: One end of the junction is discordant with germline, which a read error may explain. This chain connects TRBV7-2 to TRBJ2-7, with 8 bases identical to TRBD2. The CDR3 covers 15 residues. CDR1 SGHTA and CDR2 FQGNSA come from the germline V gene. CDR3 coding DNA: TGTGCCAGCGGCTTAAATGGACTAGCTCCTTACGAGCAGTACTTC. As protein: CASGLNGLAPYEQYF.

This clone is medium-sized. V gene TRBV6-6 combines with J gene TRBJ2-7; TRBD1 agrees at 10 bases. This CDR3 comprises 14 residues. Per germline, CDR1 MNHNY and CDR2 SVGAGI (reference sequence). The ends lost 5 bases at V and 3 bases at J; junction bases unmatched: 4. The CDR3 protein is CASSPRTGGYEQYF. CDR3 nucleotides: TGTGCCAGCAGTCCCAGGACAGGGGGCTACGAGCAGTACTTC.

About this clone: Other DNA variants within this sample encode the same CDR3. This chain connects TRBV28 to TRBJ2-2; TRBD1 might be the D (5 bases). CDR1 and CDR2 (germline): MDHEN, SYDVKM. The CDR3 sequence is 13 residues long. V was trimmed by 1 base and J by 5 bases, leaving 5 bases between them. CDR3 bases: TGTGCCAGCAGTTTATCAGGGACCGGGGAGCTGTTTTTT. This codes for CASSLSGTGELFF.

This chain links TRBV2 with TRBJ1-6; 7 nucleotides line up with TRBD1. The CDR3 is 14 residues long. CDR1 and CDR2 from the germline V gene are SNHLY and FYNNEI. The junction had 6 bases not matched to a gene; V was cut back by 6 bases and J by 7 bases. The CDR3 coding sequence is TGTGCCAGCAGGGACAGGACGGGCAATTCACCCCTCCACTTT. This sequence encodes CASRDRTGNSPLHF.

V and J are TRBV11-2 and TRBJ2-3, with unresolved D. The CDR3 contains 13 residues. Trimming pared 5 bases from V and 4 bases from J, leaving 10 bases between. Per the germline V gene, CDR1 is SGHAT and CDR2 is FQNNGV. The CDR3 sequence is CASSPQSPDTQYF. CDR3 nucleotide sequence: TGTGCCAGCAGCCCTCAGTCGCCAGATACGCAGTATTTT.

The chain combines TRBV28 with TRBJ2-7, with TRBD2 matching over 9 bases. The CDR3 covers 14 residues. Looked up from germline, CDR1 is MDHEN and CDR2 is SYDVKM. V lost 6 bases, J lost 2 bases, and 5 bases stayed unmatched. For the CDR3, the DNA is TGTGCCAGCAGAACTAGCGGGCCTCCCTACGAGCAGTACTTC. It translates to CASRTSGPPYEQYF.

This chain joins TRBV28 and TRBJ2-1; 12 bases are shared with TRBD2. This CDR3 region has 15 residues. Per the germline V gene, CDR1 is MDHEN and CDR2 is SYDVKM. V was clipped by 2 bases and J by 9 bases; unmatched bases: 5. CDR3 sequence (DNA): TGTGCCAGCAGTTTACTAGCGGGAGGGCCTTCTGAGCAGTTCTTC. Translation gives CASSLLAGGPSEQFF.

This rearrangement joins TRBV5-5 to TRBJ2-1; 7 bases are shared with TRBD2. Germline-derived CDR1 and CDR2 are SGHKS and YYEKEE (reference sequence). The CDR3 consists of 16 residues. V shed 6 bases and J 2 bases; nucleotides not matched to a gene: 11. CDR3 coding DNA: TGTGCCAGCATCCAGGTCGGGAGGAGCACCTACAATGAGCAGTTCTTC. As protein: CASIQVGRSTYNEQFF.